The source of this TCR beta chain is a study of glioma-infiltrating T cells after dendritic cell vaccination. Assay: immunoSEQ multiplex PCR; the TCRdb copy retains only in-frame clones and omits some. The table includes just under 85,000 clones, around 90% detected once. The CDR3 is made up of 17 amino acids. V shed 7 bases and J 0 bases; nucleotides not matched to a gene: 10. CDR1 and CDR2 (germline): SEHNR, FQNEAQ (reference sequence). Sequences were derived from blood, sampled before dendritic cell vaccination. This clonotype was sampled from a human donor with glioblastoma. The J gene is TRBJ2-2, the V gene TRBV7-9; TRBD2 matches 8 bases. CDR3 DNA: TGTGCCAGCACCGAAACCTCGGGGGGGCCGAACACCGGGGAGCTGTTTTTT. It yields the protein CASTETSGGPNTGELFF.